This is a list of T cell receptor beta chains from one sample in a study of cytomegalovirus exposure and HLA in healthy donors. Assay used: immunoSEQ multiplex PCR; TCRdb lists only in-frame clones, some missing. The sample lists 200,000 to 250,000 clones; around 75% were seen once. Sequencing was carried out using PBMCs. Source of these receptors: a woman aged 30 to 39 in good health and CMV-seronegative. Both conserved end residues are part of each CDR3. The D gene is left open where the match is weak. Clone size is shown for a subset of rows, as once, few, many or a class of expanded clone.

d_call: .
j_call: TRBJ2-2
clone_size: few
v_call: TRBV6-6
cdr3_nt: TGTGCCTCCCTCGGAGAGTACACCGGGGAGCTGTTTTTT
cdr3_aa: CASLGEYTGELFF

d_call: TRBD2
j_call: TRBJ2-1
clone_size: .
v_call: TRBV7-9
cdr3_nt: TGTGCCAGCAGCTTAGCGCCCGGACTAGCGGGACACTACAATGAGCAGTTCTTC
cdr3_aa: CASSLAPGLAGHYNEQFF

d_call: .
j_call: TRBJ2-3
clone_size: once
v_call: TRBV4-1
cdr3_nt: TGCGCCAGCAGCCAAGATAACTACATCTACACAGATACGCAGTATTTT
cdr3_aa: CASSQDNYIYTDTQYF

d_call: .
j_call: TRBJ2-7
clone_size: .
v_call: TRBV30
cdr3_nt: TGTGCCTACTTGACTAGCTCCTACGAGCAGTACTTC
cdr3_aa: CAYLTSSYEQYF

d_call: .
j_call: TRBJ2-7
clone_size: .
v_call: TRBV21-1
cdr3_nt: TGTGCCAGCAGCAAAGCGGCTAGCGGGATCTACGAGCAGTACTTC
cdr3_aa: CASSKAASGIYEQYF

d_call: TRBD2
j_call: TRBJ2-7
clone_size: .
v_call: TRBV7-9
cdr3_nt: TGTGCCAGCAGCCCAGGGTCGGGGGGTCCCTACGAGCAGTACTTC
cdr3_aa: CASSPGSGGPYEQYF

d_call: TRBD2
j_call: TRBJ2-7
clone_size: few
v_call: TRBV5-4
cdr3_nt: TGTGCCAGCAGCTTGGCCTCGCGGGGGGCTAACGAGCAGTACTTC
cdr3_aa: CASSLASRGANEQYF

d_call: .
j_call: TRBJ1-2
clone_size: .
v_call: TRBV5-8
cdr3_nt: TGTGCCAGCAGCTTGGCACGGGGCTATGGCTACACCTTC
cdr3_aa: CASSLARGYGYTF

d_call: TRBD1
j_call: TRBJ1-1
clone_size: .
v_call: TRBV7-3
cdr3_nt: TGTGCCAGCAGCTTAACGGCAGGGGGCACTGAAGCTTTCTTT
cdr3_aa: CASSLTAGGTEAFF

d_call: .
j_call: TRBJ2-2
clone_size: .
v_call: TRBV7-9
cdr3_nt: TGTGCCAGCAGCCCCACGACAGGAACCGGGGAGCTGTTTTTT
cdr3_aa: CASSPTTGTGELFF

d_call: TRBD2
j_call: TRBJ2-3
clone_size: .
v_call: TRBV7-9
cdr3_nt: TGTTCCAGCAGCACTCCGGGACTAGGGGCAGATACGCAGTATTTT
cdr3_aa: CSSSTPGLGADTQYF

d_call: .
j_call: TRBJ2-3
clone_size: .
v_call: TRBV11-2
cdr3_nt: TGTGCCAGCAGCTTAGAAAGGGGGACCACAGATACGCAGTATTTT
cdr3_aa: CASSLERGTTDTQYF

d_call: TRBD2
j_call: TRBJ2-1
clone_size: .
v_call: TRBV5-1
cdr3_nt: TGCGCCAGCAGCTTGTTTACGGCGGGAGCAGAAGGCGAGCAGTTCTTC
cdr3_aa: CASSLFTAGAEGEQFF

d_call: .
j_call: TRBJ2-7
clone_size: .
v_call: TRBV27
cdr3_nt: TGTGCCAGCAGATTTAGCGGACTTGCGGGTGAGCAGTACTTC
cdr3_aa: CASRFSGLAGEQYF

d_call: TRBD1
j_call: TRBJ1-1
clone_size: .
v_call: TRBV6-6
cdr3_nt: TGTGCCAGCAGTGACGACAGGGGGCTTAGCGCTTTCTTT
cdr3_aa: CASSDDRGLSAFF

d_call: .
j_call: TRBJ2-1
clone_size: .
v_call: TRBV28
cdr3_nt: TGTGCCAGCAGTTTGCCGCGGGGAGTTACCTCCTACAATGAGCAGTTCTTC
cdr3_aa: CASSLPRGVTSYNEQFF

d_call: TRBD2
j_call: TRBJ2-3
clone_size: .
v_call: TRBV7-9
cdr3_nt: TGTGCCAGCAGCTTAACTAGCGGGAGGACAGATACGCAGTATTTT
cdr3_aa: CASSLTSGRTDTQYF

d_call: .
j_call: TRBJ1-2
clone_size: once
v_call: TRBV6-5
cdr3_nt: TGTGCCAGCAGTTCAGGGTATGGCTACACCTTC
cdr3_aa: CASSSGYGYTF

d_call: TRBD2
j_call: TRBJ2-1
clone_size: .
v_call: TRBV7-9
cdr3_nt: TGTTCCAGCAGCTTACTAGCGGGAGTTGATGAGCAGTTCTTC
cdr3_aa: CSSSLLAGVDEQFF

d_call: .
j_call: TRBJ2-1
clone_size: .
v_call: TRBV11-2
cdr3_nt: TGTGCCAGCAGCTTAGAGGCAACCACCTCCTACAATGAGCAGTTCTTC
cdr3_aa: CASSLEATTSYNEQFF

d_call: .
j_call: TRBJ2-7
clone_size: .
v_call: TRBV10-3
cdr3_nt: TGTGCCATCAGGGGCGTTTCCTACGAGCAGTACTTC
cdr3_aa: CAIRGVSYEQYF

d_call: TRBD2
j_call: TRBJ2-3
clone_size: .
v_call: TRBV4-1
cdr3_nt: TGCGCCAGCAGCCAAGCCGGGGGGGTCCGGGCCACAGATACGCAGTATTTT
cdr3_aa: CASSQAGGVRATDTQYF

d_call: .
j_call: TRBJ2-1
clone_size: .
v_call: TRBV7-2
cdr3_nt: TGTGCCAGCAGCTTAGATAAAGGACTGGAGCAGTTCTTC
cdr3_aa: CASSLDKGLEQFF

d_call: .
j_call: TRBJ1-1
clone_size: once
v_call: TRBV10-3
cdr3_nt: TGTGCCACCTCTCAGGGGTTAATGAACACTGAAGCTTTCTTT
cdr3_aa: CATSQGLMNTEAFF

d_call: .
j_call: TRBJ1-5
clone_size: .
v_call: TRBV5-8
cdr3_nt: TGTGCCAGCAGCTTCCGGGGTCTTAGCAATCAGCCCCAGCATTTT
cdr3_aa: CASSFRGLSNQPQHF

d_call: TRBD1
j_call: TRBJ2-7
clone_size: .
v_call: TRBV7-8
cdr3_nt: TGTGCCAGCAGCTCACCCGGGACAGGGTCCCACGAGCAGTACTTC
cdr3_aa: CASSSPGTGSHEQYF

d_call: TRBD2
j_call: TRBJ2-5
clone_size: .
v_call: TRBV5-1
cdr3_nt: TGCGCCAGCAGCCCGGGACTAGCGGGAGGGACGGAGACCCAGTACTTC
cdr3_aa: CASSPGLAGGTETQYF

d_call: .
j_call: TRBJ2-1
clone_size: .
v_call: TRBV15
cdr3_nt: TGTGCCACCATCTCATTGGAGGACAGCGAGCAGTTCTTC
cdr3_aa: CATISLEDSEQFF

d_call: .
j_call: TRBJ1-3
clone_size: .
v_call: TRBV30
cdr3_nt: TGTGCCGGGAGTGTGTCCCCACGTTTGGGCTACTCTGGAAACACCATATATTTT
cdr3_aa: CAGSVSPRLGYSGNTIYF

d_call: TRBD2
j_call: TRBJ2-3
clone_size: few
v_call: TRBV6-1
cdr3_nt: TGTGCCAGCAGTGAAAGTAGCGGGAGCGTAGATACGCAGTATTTT
cdr3_aa: CASSESSGSVDTQYF

d_call: .
j_call: TRBJ1-3
clone_size: .
v_call: TRBV10-3
cdr3_nt: TGTGCCATCAGTGAGTTAGGCAGGGGAGAAGGAAACACCATATATTTT
cdr3_aa: CAISELGRGEGNTIYF